The next 23 T cell receptor beta chains were all read from a single sample in a study of OX40 agonist ivuxolimab in advanced cancers. Sequenced by immunoSEQ multiplex PCR; TCRdb stores in-frame clones only, minus some. The sample has about 41,000 clones; around 87% are singletons. This specimen consisted of CD4+ or CD8+ T cells sorted from blood, obtained in a trial of the OX40 agonist ivuxolimab. These receptor sequences come from an adult with an advanced solid tumor such as melanoma, head and neck, liver or kidney cancer.

This clone was observed a single time. V and J are TRBV10-3 and TRBJ2-1; 9 bases align to TRBD2. Germline assignment: CDR1 ENHRY and CDR2 SYGVKD. The CDR3 extends over 18 amino acids. V lost 6 bases to trimming and J lost 4 bases; unmatched junction nucleotides: 16. CDR3 bases: TGTGCCATCAGCGCCACTGATAGCGGGAGAGAGCTTTACAATGAGCAGTTCTTC. Translating it yields CAISATDSGRELYNEQFF.

The chain combines TRBV11-3 with TRBJ2-1; TRBD2 agrees at 8 bases. The CDR3 covers 14 residues. Germline V CDR1 and CDR2: SGHNT, YENEEA. V lost 5 bases, J lost 3 bases, and 3 bases stayed unmatched. CDR3 in DNA: TGTGCCAGCAGCCGGGAGGGTGTCTACAATGAGCAGTTCTTC. It is translated as CASSREGVYNEQFF.

The chain couples TRBV19 to TRBJ1-3; TRBD1 agrees at 10 bases. Germline CDR1 and CDR2: LNHDA and SQIVND (reference sequence). J was trimmed by 7 bases and V by 9 bases; bases with no gene match: 3. The CDR3 loop spans 12 amino acids. The CDR3 protein is CASRQGANTIYF. The DNA for the CDR3 is TGTGCCAGCCGACAGGGGGCCAACACCATATATTTT.

This clone has just a few counts. This same CDR3 is encoded by further DNA sequences in the sample. V is TRBV7-2 and J is TRBJ2-1; perhaps TRBD2 as D (5 bases). The CDR3 is 12 amino acids. CDR1 is SGHTA and CDR2 is FQGNSA in the germline V gene. Trimming shortened V by 1 base and J by 9 bases, and 7 bases separated the two germline ends. The CDR3 nucleotides are TGTGCCAGCAGCTTAGGCCGGGGTGAGCAGTTCTTC. This gives the protein CASSLGRGEQFF.

The chain couples TRBV7-8 to TRBJ1-2, with 10 bases aligning to TRBD1. The CDR3 length is 15 residues. CDR1 and CDR2 from the germline V gene are SGHVS and FQNEAQ. V lost 4 bases and J lost 3; bases outside the gene matches: 5. The CDR3 spells CASSSQTGGDYGYTF. The CDR3 DNA reads as TGTGCCAGCAGCTCACAGACAGGGGGCGACTATGGCTACACCTTC.

This chain connects TRBV15 to TRBJ2-2; 11 nucleotides agree with TRBD2. Germline-derived CDR1 and CDR2 are LNHNV and YYDKDF (reference sequence). Trimming cost V 5 bases and J 3 bases; bases outside gene matches: 11. The length of the CDR3 is 18 residues. The CDR3 protein is CATSPGLAVFRDTGELFF. CDR3 bases: TGTGCCACCAGCCCGGGACTAGCGGTCTTCCGGGACACCGGGGAGCTGTTTTTT.

This sequence joins TRBV15 and TRBJ2-1; TRBD2 agrees at 9 bases. The CDR3 totals 14 residues. The germline gives CDR1 LNHNV, CDR2 YYDKDF (reference sequence). V shed 5 bases, J shed 9 bases, and the junction held 8 bases outside the gene matches. CDR3 in amino acids: CATSGGLAGSEQFF. CDR3 bases: TGTGCCACCAGCGGGGGCCTAGCGGGATCTGAGCAGTTCTTC.

The CDR3 is CASSYVPSDTGELFF. The CDR3 DNA is TGTGCCAGCAGTTACGTTCCTAGCGACACCGGGGAGCTGTTTTTT. The chain recombines TRBV6-5 with TRBJ2-2; maybe TRBD2 (6 bases). This CDR3 contains 15 residues. Deletions cut 2 bases from V and 3 bases from J, with 10 bases between. The germline V gene has CDR1 MNHEY and CDR2 SVGAGI.

This clone showed up just once. The chain combines TRBV11-3 with TRBJ2-7; D possibly corresponds to TRBD2 (6 bases). Per the germline V gene, CDR1 is SGHNT and CDR2 is YENEEA. The V end was cut by 3 bases, the J end by 1 base, with 13 bases between. The CDR3 has 15 amino acids. CDR3 sequence: CASSLRAGVSYEQYF. DNA of the CDR3: TGTGCCAGCAGCTTGAGAGCGGGCGTTTCCTACGAGCAGTACTTC.

This clone turned up a few times. The chain is built from TRBV10-3 and TRBJ1-2; 8 positions match TRBD1. This CDR3 is built from 13 residues. V shed 9 bases, J shed 8 bases, and the junction held 11 bases outside the gene matches. Germline CDR1 reads ENHRY; CDR2 reads SYGVKD. The CDR3 region is CAISGQDLQGYTF. The CDR3, as DNA: TGTGCCATTTCGGGACAGGATCTTCAAGGCTACACCTTC.

The chain is built from TRBV25-1 and TRBJ2-1; D uncertain. Trimming removed 1 base at V and 0 bases at J, with 16 bases between. Germline-derived CDR1 and CDR2 are MGHDK and SYGVNS. The length of the CDR3 is 18 residues. CDR3 sequence: CASSEFSDGPTSYNEQFF. The DNA for the CDR3 is TGTGCCAGCAGTGAATTTTCTGACGGGCCAACCTCCTACAATGAGCAGTTCTTC.

In this sample, this clone turned up a few times. The genes are TRBV2 and TRBJ2-7, with unresolved D. CDR3 length equals 11 residues. The V end was cut by 6 bases, the J end by 3 bases, with 6 bases between. Germline V gene data show CDR1 as SNHLY and CDR2 as FYNNEI. The CDR3, as DNA: TGTGCCAGCAGGAGAGACTACGAGCAGTACTTC. It codes for CASRRDYEQYF.

J is TRBJ1-3 and V is TRBV25-1; D call uncertain. The ends were cut back, 2 bases at V and 0 bases at J, with 11 bases in the middle. The CDR3 length is 16 residues. Per the germline V gene, CDR1 is MGHDK and CDR2 is SYGVNS. The CDR3 sequence: CASSELTATSGNTIYF. CDR3 in DNA: TGTGCCAGCAGTGAACTCACAGCTACCTCTGGAAACACCATATATTTT.

This clone has a single count. This rearrangement joins TRBV28 to TRBJ1-6; a weak D match, TRBD1 (5 bases). Germline-derived CDR1 and CDR2 are MDHEN and SYDVKM. The CDR3 is 14 amino acids. Trimming removed 3 bases from V and 5 bases from J, with 8 bases in between. The CDR3, as DNA: TGTGCCAGCAGTTTGGGGGAGGATAATTCACCCCTCCACTTT. It encodes CASSLGEDNSPLHF.

The rearrangement uses TRBV7-6 and TRBJ2-3, with a possible D match to TRBD2 (5 bases). The length of the CDR3 is 15 residues. V was clipped by 1 base and J by 1 base, with 9 bases between them. Per germline, CDR1 SGHVS and CDR2 FNYEAQ. The CDR3 DNA reads TGTGCCAGCAGCTTAGGTGCGGGTGGCACAGATACGCAGTATTTT. Its translation: CASSLGAGGTDTQYF.

The chain combines TRBV11-3 with TRBJ1-1; D may be TRBD1 (6 bases). CDR3 size: 14 residues. V shed 1 base and J shed 1 base, with 7 bases lying between them. CDR1 is SGHNT, CDR2 YENEEA, per germline. The CDR3: CASSLGQANTEAFF. CDR3 DNA sequence: TGTGCCAGCAGCTTAGGACAGGCGAACACTGAAGCTTTCTTT.

V and J are TRBV10-3 and TRBJ1-1; TRBD1 matches at 8 bases. Trimming at V came to 10 bases and at J to 3 bases, leaving 10 bases not matched to a gene. The CDR3 extends over 14 amino acids. Germline-derived CDR1 and CDR2 are ENHRY and SYGVKD. CDR3 bases: TGTGCCACCCGGACAGGGAGGACGGACACTGAAGCTTTCTTT. It translates to CATRTGRTDTEAFF.

This chain joins TRBV7-9 and TRBJ1-2, with D tentatively TRBD1 (6 bases). CDR1 SEHNR and CDR2 FQNEAQ come from the germline V gene (reference sequence). V was shortened by 6 bases and J by 8 bases, with 22 bases between the two germline ends. The CDR3 spans 15 residues. The CDR3 bases are TGTGCCAGCAGTGGACAGTCTACTAGATTCGGAGGCTACACCTTC. It translates to CASSGQSTRFGGYTF.

The chain uses TRBV15 and TRBJ2-7; 8 bases fit TRBD2. V was clipped by 2 bases and J by 2 bases; unmatched bases: 8. Germline CDR1 reads LNHNV; CDR2 reads YYDKDF (reference sequence). The CDR3 contains 16 residues. In nucleotides, the CDR3 is TGTGCCACCAGCAGAAAAAGCGGGAGAGTAGCCTACGAGCAGTACTTC. It translates to CATSRKSGRVAYEQYF.

J is TRBJ2-1 and V is TRBV28; maybe TRBD2 (6 bases). The germline gives CDR1 MDHEN, CDR2 SYDVKM. Trimming pared 7 bases from V and 8 bases from J, leaving 12 bases between. The CDR3 totals 12 residues. Here the CDR3 reads CASTPGSDEQFF. In DNA, the CDR3 is TGTGCCAGCACCCCCGGGAGCGATGAGCAGTTCTTC.

CDR3 coding DNA: TGTGCCAGCAGCTTGGCCGCAGATACGCAGTATTTT. This sequence encodes CASSLAADTQYF. This sequence joins TRBV5-6 and TRBJ2-3; D uncertain. The germline V gene encodes CDR1 SGHDT and CDR2 YYEEEE. V was clipped by 0 bases and J by 4 bases, with 3 bases between them. The length of the CDR3 is 12 residues. Full variable domain (remainder filled in from reference TRBV5-6 and TRBJ2-3): DAGVTQSPTHLIKTRGQQVTLRCSPKSGHDTVSWYQQALGQGPQFIFQYYEEEERQRGNFPDRFSGHQFPNYSSELNVNALLLGDSALYLCASSLAADTQYFGPGTRLTVL.

This clone has only a few counts. J is TRBJ1-3 and V is TRBV2, with a possible D match to TRBD1 (5 bases). CDR1 and CDR2 from the germline V gene are SNHLY and FYNNEI. With 6 bases removed from V and 8 bases from J, the gap between germline ends came to 20 bases. The CDR3 spans 15 residues. The CDR3 loop reads CASRFAQGITDTIYF. In DNA form, the CDR3 reads TGTGCCAGCAGATTCGCCCAGGGAATCACGGACACCATATATTTT.

The CDR3, as DNA: TGTGCCAGCAGCTTAGGGAGGGGTGGCTACAATGAGCAGTTCTTC. The encoded protein is CASSLGRGGYNEQFF. The chain has TRBV11-2 and TRBJ2-1; D perhaps matches TRBD2 (6 bases). Trimming left V 1 base short and J 3 bases short, with 10 bases between. The CDR3 runs to 15 residues. Per germline, CDR1 SGHAT and CDR2 FQNNGV.